This TCR beta chain was recorded in a study of blood T cell repertoires in COVID-19 (dated by TCRdb to about 2020). Turning to the overall study: Samples from collaborators originated in the United States, Italy and Spain and spanned both the acute and convalescent phases of COVID-19. The prospective study material was composed of cDNA or gDNA derived from T cells, B-cell-depleted T cells, or PBMCs. The repertoires were released in a freely available public database meant as a resource for research on the immune response to SARS-CoV-2. Nearly every sample came with metadata listing a de-identified subject ID, COVID-19 status, age in years and sex. Samples came from the ongoing ImmuneRACE study (first 160 participants) plus 1,254 subjects from 6 global collaborators. Where available, HLA class I and class II types were taken from metadata supplied by the sample provider and were not determined by assay-based typing. The dataset comprised deeply sampled blood TCRbeta repertoires from subjects exposed to, actively infected with, or recovered from COVID-19. What the authors observed across the whole study: The amount of clinical and demographic metadata varied by source and participant and was provided uncurated.

For this clone: Its antigen is still unknown. No per-base quality is available; no much larger clone lies one base away.

In the prospective study, participants were about 18 to 95 years old, resided in 24 geographic areas of the United States, and were enrolled through a virtual design. To assign participants to cohorts, the prospective study relied on clinical history that participants themselves reported in a screening survey and a study questionnaire. Mobile phlebotomists in the prospective study collected whole blood, serum and a nasopharyngeal or oropharyngeal swab from every participant. Participants in the prospective study had the option to provide additional blood draws and questionnaires over a 2-month period. Blood samples from the prospective study were shipped frozen or at room temperature prior to DNA extraction. TCRbeta CDR3 regions were amplified from genomic DNA using the immunoSEQ Assay, a bias-controlled multiplex PCR. The study's own analysis went as follows. Within the assay, amplification of reference gene primers was used to estimate how many nucleated cells each sample contained. To quantify the absolute abundance of each unique TCRbeta CDR3 rearrangement, sequence reads were collapsed and filtered. Productive Simpson clonality was computed per sample as the square root of Simpson's diversity index over productive rearrangements. As stored in TCRdb, this immuneACCESS dataset retains in-frame rearrangements with V and J assigned. A fraction of the clones does not appear; measured against another copy, unresolved V genes explain less than half of the discrepancy, and the remainder lacks a known reason. From that table come the V and J calls and clone size; the DNA was used to work out D and trimming. Counted in this sample were some 200,000 clones; around 83% of them appeared once. The top ten clonotypes cover approximately 1.2% of the sample.

The germline V gene supplies CDR1 MGHRA and CDR2 YSYEKL. The CDR3 measures 12 amino acids from cysteine to phenylalanine. Left in the record is the CDR3 DNA by itself, 36 bases read in frame from the first base. Trimming at the junction amounts to 2 bases on V and 7 bases on J, and the germline ends lie 8 bases apart. This sequence originates from a woman between 40 and 50 years old with acute COVID-19. The sample comprised PBMCs or T cells enriched from blood (not recorded which). The chain was built from TRBV4-1 and TRBJ1-1; possibly the D gene is TRBD1, per 5 matching bases. DNA sequence: TGCGCCAGCAGCCAACCTCAGGGTGAAGCTTTCTTT. This yields the protein CASSQPQGEAFF.